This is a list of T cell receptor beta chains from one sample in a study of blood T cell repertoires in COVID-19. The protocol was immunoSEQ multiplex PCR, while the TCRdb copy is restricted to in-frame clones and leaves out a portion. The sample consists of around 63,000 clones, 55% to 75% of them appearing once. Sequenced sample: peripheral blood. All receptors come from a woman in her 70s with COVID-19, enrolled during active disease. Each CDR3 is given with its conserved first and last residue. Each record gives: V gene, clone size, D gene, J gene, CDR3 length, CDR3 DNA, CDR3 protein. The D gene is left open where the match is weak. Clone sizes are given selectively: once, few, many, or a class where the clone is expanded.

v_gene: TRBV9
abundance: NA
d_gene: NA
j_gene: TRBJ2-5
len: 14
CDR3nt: TGTGCCAGCAGCGTAGCCCTAGTGGGAGAGACCCAGTACTTC
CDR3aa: CASSVALVGETQYF

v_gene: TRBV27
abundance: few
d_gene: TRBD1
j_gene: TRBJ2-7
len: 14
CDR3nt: TGTGCCAGCAGTTTTGCCAGGGGGCCTTACGAGCAGTACTTC
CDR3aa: CASSFARGPYEQYF

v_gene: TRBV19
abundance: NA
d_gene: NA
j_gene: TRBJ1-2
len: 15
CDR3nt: TGTGCCAGTAACCCCGGAGGGGGGGCTAACTATGGCTACACCTTC
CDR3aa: CASNPGGGANYGYTF

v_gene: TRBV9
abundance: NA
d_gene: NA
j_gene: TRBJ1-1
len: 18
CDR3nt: TGTGCCAGCAGCGTAGAAATTGGTCTTGGAGGGGTGAACACTGAAGCTTTCTTT
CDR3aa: CASSVEIGLGGVNTEAFF

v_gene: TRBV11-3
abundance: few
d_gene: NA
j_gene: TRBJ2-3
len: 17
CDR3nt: TGTGCCAGCAGCTTACTGGGGGAGGCTAGCGGCACAGATACGCAGTATTTT
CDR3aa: CASSLLGEASGTDTQYF

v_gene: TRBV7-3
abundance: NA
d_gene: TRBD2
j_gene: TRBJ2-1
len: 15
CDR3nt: TGTGCCAGCAGCTTAGTGGCTAGCGGATACAATGAGCAGTTCTTC
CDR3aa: CASSLVASGYNEQFF

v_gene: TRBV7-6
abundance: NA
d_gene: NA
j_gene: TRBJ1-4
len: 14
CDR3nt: TGTGCCAGCAGCTCTGACGGGGAAGGGGAAAAACTGTTTTTT
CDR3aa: CASSSDGEGEKLFF

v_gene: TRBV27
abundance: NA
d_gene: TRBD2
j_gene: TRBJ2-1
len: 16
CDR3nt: TGTGCCAGCAGTTTGTCCCCCAGGGCGGGAGCAAATGAGCAGTTCTTC
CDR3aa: CASSLSPRAGANEQFF

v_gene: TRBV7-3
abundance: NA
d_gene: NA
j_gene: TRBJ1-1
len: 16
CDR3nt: TGTGCCAGCAGCTTAATTGGTGGGGGGATGAACACTGAAGCTTTCTTT
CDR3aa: CASSLIGGGMNTEAFF

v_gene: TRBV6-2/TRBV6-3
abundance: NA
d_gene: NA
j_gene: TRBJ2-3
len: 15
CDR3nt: TGTGCCAGCAGTTATTTCGGGACTCAACTCAAAACGCAGTATTTT
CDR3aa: CASSYFGTQLKTQYF

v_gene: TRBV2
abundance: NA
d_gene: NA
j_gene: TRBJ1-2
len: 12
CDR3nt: TGTGCCAGCAGTGAAGGGCCCTATGGCTACACCTTC
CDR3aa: CASSEGPYGYTF

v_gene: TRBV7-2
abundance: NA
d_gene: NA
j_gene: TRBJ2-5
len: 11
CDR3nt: TGTGCCAGCAGAGCAGGAGAGACCCAGTACTTC
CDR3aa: CASRAGETQYF

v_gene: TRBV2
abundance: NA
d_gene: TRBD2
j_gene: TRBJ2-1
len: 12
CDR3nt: TGTGCCAGCAGTCGACTAGCGGGGGAAGGGTTCTTC
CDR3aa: CASSRLAGEGFF

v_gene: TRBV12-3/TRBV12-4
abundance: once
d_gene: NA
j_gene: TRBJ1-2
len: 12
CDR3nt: TGTGCCAGCAGCTTTGGGACAAACGGCTACACCTTC
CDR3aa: CASSFGTNGYTF

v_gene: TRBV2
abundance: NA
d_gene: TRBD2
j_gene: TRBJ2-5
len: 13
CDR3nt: TGTGCCAGCAGTTTTCTGGGAGGGGAGACCCAGTACTTC
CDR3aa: CASSFLGGETQYF

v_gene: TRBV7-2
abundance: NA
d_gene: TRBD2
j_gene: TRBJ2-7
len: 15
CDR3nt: TGTGCCAGCAGCTTATTTAGCGGGGGGGCAGACGAGCAGTACTTC
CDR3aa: CASSLFSGGADEQYF

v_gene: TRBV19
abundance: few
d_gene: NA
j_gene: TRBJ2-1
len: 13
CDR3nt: TGTGCCAGTAGTTGGTCCTACTACAATGAGCAGTTCTTC
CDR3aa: CASSWSYYNEQFF

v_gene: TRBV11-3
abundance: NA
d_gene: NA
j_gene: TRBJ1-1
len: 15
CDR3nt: TGTGCCAGCAGCTTAGGAACATACGGGGACACTGAAGCTTTCTTT
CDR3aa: CASSLGTYGDTEAFF

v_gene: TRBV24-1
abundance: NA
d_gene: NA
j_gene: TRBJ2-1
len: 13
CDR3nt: TGTGCCACCAGTGTTGGGCGGGACAATGAGCAGTTCTTC
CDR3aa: CATSVGRDNEQFF

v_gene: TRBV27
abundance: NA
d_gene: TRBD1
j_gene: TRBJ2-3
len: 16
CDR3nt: TGTGCCAGCAGTATAGGTGGGACAGGGCATACAGATACGCAGTATTTT
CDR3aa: CASSIGGTGHTDTQYF

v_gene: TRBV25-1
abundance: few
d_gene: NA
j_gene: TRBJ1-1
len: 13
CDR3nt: TGTGCCAGCAGTAGGGGGGGGGACACTGAAGCTTTCTTT
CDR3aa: CASSRGGDTEAFF

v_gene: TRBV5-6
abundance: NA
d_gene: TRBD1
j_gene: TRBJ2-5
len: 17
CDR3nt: TGTGCCAGCAGCGCCGGACAGGGATTTTTAGGGCAAGAGACCCAGTACTTC
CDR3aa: CASSAGQGFLGQETQYF

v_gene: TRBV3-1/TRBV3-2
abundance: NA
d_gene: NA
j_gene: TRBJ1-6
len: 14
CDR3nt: TGTGCCAGCAGCCACAGGGCCAATAATTCACCCCTCCACTTT
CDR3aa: CASSHRANNSPLHF

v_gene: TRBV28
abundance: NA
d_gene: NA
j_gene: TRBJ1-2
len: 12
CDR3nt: TGTGCCAGCAGTTCCGGACAGCATGGCTACACCTTC
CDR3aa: CASSSGQHGYTF

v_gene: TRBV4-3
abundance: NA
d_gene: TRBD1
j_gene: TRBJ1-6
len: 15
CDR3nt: TGCGCCAGCAGCCGAGGTCCAGGGGGTAATTCACCCCTCCACTTT
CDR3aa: CASSRGPGGNSPLHF

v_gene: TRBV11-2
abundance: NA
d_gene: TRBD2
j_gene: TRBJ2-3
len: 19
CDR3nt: TGTGCCAGCAGCTTAGTCCGACTAGCGGGGGGGCCGGGCACAGATACGCAGTATTTT
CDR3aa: CASSLVRLAGGPGTDTQYF

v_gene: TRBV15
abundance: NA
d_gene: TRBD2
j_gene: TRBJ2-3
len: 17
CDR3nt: TGTGCCACCAGCAGGATGACTAGCGGGATCGGAACAGATACGCAGTATTTT
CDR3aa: CATSRMTSGIGTDTQYF

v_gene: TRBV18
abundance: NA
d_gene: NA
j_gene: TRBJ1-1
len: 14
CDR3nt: TGTGCCAGCTCACCATTCCAGGGAAGCACTGAAGCTTTCTTT
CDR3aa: CASSPFQGSTEAFF

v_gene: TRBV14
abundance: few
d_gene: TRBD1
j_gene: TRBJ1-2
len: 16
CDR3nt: TGTGCCAGCAGCCAAGAGTTTTGGACAGGTAGCTATGGCTACACCTTC
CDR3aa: CASSQEFWTGSYGYTF

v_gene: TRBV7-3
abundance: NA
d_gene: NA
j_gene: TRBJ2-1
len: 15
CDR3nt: TGTGCCAGCAGCTCCCGGGACTCCCTTTTTCATGAGCAGTTCTTC
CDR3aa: CASSSRDSLFHEQFF

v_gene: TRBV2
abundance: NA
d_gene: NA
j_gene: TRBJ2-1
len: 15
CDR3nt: TGTGCCAGCAGTATAGGGATAGGGGGGGCTAGGGAGCAGTTCTTC
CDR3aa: CASSIGIGGAREQFF

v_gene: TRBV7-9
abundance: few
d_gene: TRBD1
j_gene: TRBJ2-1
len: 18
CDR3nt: TGTGCCAGCAGCGATCTTAAAGGGGTACAGGGGGCCAGCAATGAGCAGTTCTTC
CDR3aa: CASSDLKGVQGASNEQFF

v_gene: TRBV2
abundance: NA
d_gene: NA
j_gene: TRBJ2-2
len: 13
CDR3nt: TGTGCCAGCAGGACAGGGAACACCGGGGAGCTGTTTTTT
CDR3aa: CASRTGNTGELFF

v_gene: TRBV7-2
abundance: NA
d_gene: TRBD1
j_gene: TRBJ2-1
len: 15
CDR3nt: TGTGCCAGCAGCTTAGGGACAGGGATTAACAATGAGCAGTTCTTC
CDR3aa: CASSLGTGINNEQFF

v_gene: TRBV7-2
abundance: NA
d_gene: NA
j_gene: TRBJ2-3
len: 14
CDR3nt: TGTGCCAGCAGCTTAAACGGGAACACAGATACGCAGTATTTT
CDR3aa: CASSLNGNTDTQYF

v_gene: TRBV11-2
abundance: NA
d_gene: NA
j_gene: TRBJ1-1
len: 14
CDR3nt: TGTGCCAGCAGCTTAGTCGGTAAAAATCTCGCAGCTTTCTTT
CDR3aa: CASSLVGKNLAAFF

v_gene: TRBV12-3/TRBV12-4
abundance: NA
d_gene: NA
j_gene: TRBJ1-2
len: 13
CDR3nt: TGTGCCAGCACTCGAGGAGGGCAGAGGGGCTACACCTTC
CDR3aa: CASTRGGQRGYTF

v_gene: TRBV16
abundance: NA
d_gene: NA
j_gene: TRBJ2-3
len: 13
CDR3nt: TGTGCCAGCAGCCTACTAGGCACAGATACGCAGTATTTT
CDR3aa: CASSLLGTDTQYF

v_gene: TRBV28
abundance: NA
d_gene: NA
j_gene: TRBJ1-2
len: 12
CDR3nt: TGTGCCACTAGAATCCAGGGATACGGCTACACCTTC
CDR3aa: CATRIQGYGYTF

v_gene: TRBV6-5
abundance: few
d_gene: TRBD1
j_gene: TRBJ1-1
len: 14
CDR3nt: TGTGCCAGCAAGGGGACAGGGGGCTACACTGAAGCTTTCTTT
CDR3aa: CASKGTGGYTEAFF

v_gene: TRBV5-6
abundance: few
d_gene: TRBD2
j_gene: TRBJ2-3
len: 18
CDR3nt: TGTGCCAGCAGCTTGGGGGGTTATAGCGGGAGGGCCACAGATACGCAGTATTTT
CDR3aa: CASSLGGYSGRATDTQYF

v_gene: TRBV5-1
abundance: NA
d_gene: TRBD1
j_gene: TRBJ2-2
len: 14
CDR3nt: TGCGCCAGCAGACAGGGGGCTAATACCGGGGAGCTGTTTTTT
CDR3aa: CASRQGANTGELFF

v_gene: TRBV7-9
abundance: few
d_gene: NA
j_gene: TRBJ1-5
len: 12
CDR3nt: TGTGCCAGCAGTTATAGCAATCAGCCCCAGCATTTT
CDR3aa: CASSYSNQPQHF

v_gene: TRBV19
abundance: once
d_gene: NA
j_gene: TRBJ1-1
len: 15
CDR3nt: TGTGCCAGTAGTCCCCCAGGGCGGCAGAACACTGAAGCTTTCTTT
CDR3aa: CASSPPGRQNTEAFF

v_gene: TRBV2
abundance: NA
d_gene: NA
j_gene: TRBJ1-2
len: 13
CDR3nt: TGTGCCAGCAGTGAACCAGGGGCATATGGCTACACCTTC
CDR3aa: CASSEPGAYGYTF

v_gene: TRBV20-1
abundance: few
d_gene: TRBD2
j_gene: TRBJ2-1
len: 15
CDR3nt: TGCAGTGCTAGTGTAGCGGGGGGCCCCCCCAATGAGCAGTTCTTC
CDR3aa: CSASVAGGPPNEQFF

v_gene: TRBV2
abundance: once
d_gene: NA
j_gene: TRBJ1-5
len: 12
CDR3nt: TGTGCCAGCAGGAGGGGGGGTCAGCCCCAGCATTTT
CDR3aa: CASRRGGQPQHF

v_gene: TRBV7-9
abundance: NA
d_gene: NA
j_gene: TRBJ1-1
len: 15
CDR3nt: TGTGCCAGCAGCCCCCCGGGACTTAAGAACACTGAAGCTTTCTTT
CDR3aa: CASSPPGLKNTEAFF

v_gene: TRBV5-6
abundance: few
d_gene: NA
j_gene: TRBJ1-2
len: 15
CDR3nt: TGTGCCAGCAGCTTGGCTCAGGGCCTTTCTAATGGCTACACCTTC
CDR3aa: CASSLAQGLSNGYTF

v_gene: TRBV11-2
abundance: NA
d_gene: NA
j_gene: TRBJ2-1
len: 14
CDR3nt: TGTGCCAGCAGCAGAACCGGGACCTACAATGAGCAGTTCTTC
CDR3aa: CASSRTGTYNEQFF

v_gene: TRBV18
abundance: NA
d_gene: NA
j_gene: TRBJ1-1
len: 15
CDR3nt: TGTGCCAGCTCACCAATACAGGGCCTGAACACTGAAGCTTTCTTT
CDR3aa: CASSPIQGLNTEAFF

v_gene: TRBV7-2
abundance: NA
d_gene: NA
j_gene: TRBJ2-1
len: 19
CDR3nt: TGTGCCAGCAGCTTAGATCCCGGGCGGGCAGGTCCGTCCTACAATGAGCAGTTCTTC
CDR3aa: CASSLDPGRAGPSYNEQFF

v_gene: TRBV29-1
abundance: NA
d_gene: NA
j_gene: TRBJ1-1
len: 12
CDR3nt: TGCAGCTCTAGCTGGATGAACACTGAAGCTTTCTTT
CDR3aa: CSSSWMNTEAFF

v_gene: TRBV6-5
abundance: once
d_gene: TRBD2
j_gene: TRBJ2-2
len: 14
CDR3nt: TGTGCCGCAAGAGCGGGGGGTGGCACCGGGGAGCTGTTTTTT
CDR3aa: CAARAGGGTGELFF

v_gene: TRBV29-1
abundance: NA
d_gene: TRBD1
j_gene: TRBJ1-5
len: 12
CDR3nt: TGCAGCGTTCGACAGGGGGACCAGCCCCAGCATTTT
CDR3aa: CSVRQGDQPQHF